A single T cell receptor beta chain is shown here with its context. Profiled with immunoSEQ multiplex PCR; TCRdb holds only in-frame clones, not every one. The table lists approximately 190,000 clones. Per the germline V gene, CDR1 is SGDLS and CDR2 is YYNGEE. The CDR3 extends over 13 amino acids. V was pared by 4 bases and J by 3 bases, with 10 bases between. The sample belongs to a study of control samples from healthy donors and cancer patients. The genes are TRBV9 and TRBJ1-2; tentatively, D is TRBD1 (5 bases). This TCR derives from a woman in her twenties or thirties in good health. The sequenced material came from blood. Here the CDR3 DNA reads TGTGCCAGCAGCCTTGACAGTGACTATGGCTACACCTTC. Protein product: CASSLDSDYGYTF.